This T cell receptor (beta chain) was obtained from a study of T cell repertoires in cytomegalovirus infection. TCRdb ran MiXCR on the reads and lists one entry per CDR3 protein. The repertoire holds 80,000 or so distinct CDR3 sequences, 20% to 30% seen once, with 50% in the top ten. This clonotype has at least ten counts. The antigen is not known. The TCR was taken from a human donor in good health (CMV status not recorded). Some clones in this sample may be carry-over from other donors' samples. The starting material was CD8+ T cells from cultured PBMCs, obtained from culture after CMV antigen stimulation.

The CDR3: CASSVQTGYLWPQHF. The CDR3 DNA reads as TGTGCCAGCAGTGTCCAGACAGGGTACTTATGGCCCCAGCATTTT. The chain combines TRBV27 with TRBJ1-5; the match to TRBD1 covers 7 bases. Germline-derived CDR1 and CDR2 are MNHEY and SMNVEV (reference sequence). The CDR3 length is 15 residues. Trimming at V came to 5 bases and at J to 9 bases, leaving 13 bases not matched to a gene.